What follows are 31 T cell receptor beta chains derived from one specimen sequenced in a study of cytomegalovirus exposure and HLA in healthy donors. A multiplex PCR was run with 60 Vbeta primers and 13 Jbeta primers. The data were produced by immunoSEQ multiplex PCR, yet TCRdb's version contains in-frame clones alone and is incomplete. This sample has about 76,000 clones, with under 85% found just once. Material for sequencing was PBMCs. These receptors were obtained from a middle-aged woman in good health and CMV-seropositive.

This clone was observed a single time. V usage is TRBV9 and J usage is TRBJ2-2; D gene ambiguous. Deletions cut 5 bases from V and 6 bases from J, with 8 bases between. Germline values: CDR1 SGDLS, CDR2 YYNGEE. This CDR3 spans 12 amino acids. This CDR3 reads CASSVSAGELFF. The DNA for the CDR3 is TGTGCCAGCAGTGTATCGGCCGGGGAGCTGTTTTTT.

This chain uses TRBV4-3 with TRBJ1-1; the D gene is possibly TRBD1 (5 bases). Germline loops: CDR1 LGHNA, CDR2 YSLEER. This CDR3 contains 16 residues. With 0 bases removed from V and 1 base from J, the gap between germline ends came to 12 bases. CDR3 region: CASSQEVLGGNTEAFF. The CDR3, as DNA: TGCGCCAGCAGCCAAGAGGTTTTGGGGGGGAACACTGAAGCTTTCTTT.

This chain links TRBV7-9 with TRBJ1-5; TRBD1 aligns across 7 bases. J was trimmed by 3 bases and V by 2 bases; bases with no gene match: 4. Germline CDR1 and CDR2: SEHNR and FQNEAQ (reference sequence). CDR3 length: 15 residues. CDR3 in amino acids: CASSLNGQVNQPQHF. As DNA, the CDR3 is TGTGCCAGCAGCTTAAACGGACAGGTCAATCAGCCCCAGCATTTT.

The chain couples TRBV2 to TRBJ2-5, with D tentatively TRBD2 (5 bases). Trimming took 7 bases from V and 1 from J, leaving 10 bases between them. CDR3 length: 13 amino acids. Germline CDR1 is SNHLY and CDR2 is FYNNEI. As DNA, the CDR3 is TGTGCCAGCACTCCGGGATTCCAAGAGACCCAGTACTTC. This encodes CASTPGFQETQYF.

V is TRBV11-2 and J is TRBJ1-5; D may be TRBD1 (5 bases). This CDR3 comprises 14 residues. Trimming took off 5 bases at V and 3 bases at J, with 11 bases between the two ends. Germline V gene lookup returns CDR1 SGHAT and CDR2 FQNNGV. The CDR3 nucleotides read TGTGCCAGCAGCGCACCAGGGAACAATCAGCCCCAGCATTTT. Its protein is CASSAPGNNQPQHF.

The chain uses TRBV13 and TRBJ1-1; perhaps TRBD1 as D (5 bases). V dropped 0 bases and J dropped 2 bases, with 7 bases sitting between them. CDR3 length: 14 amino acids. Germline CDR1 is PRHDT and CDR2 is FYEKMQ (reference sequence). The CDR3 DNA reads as TGTGCCAGCAGCTTAGGGGGGCCCAACACTGAAGCTTTCTTT. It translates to CASSLGGPNTEAFF. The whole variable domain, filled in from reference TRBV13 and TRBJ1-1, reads AAGVIQSPRHLIKEKRETATLKCYPIPRHDTVYWYQQGPGQDPQFLISFYEKMQSDKGSIPDRFSAQQFSDYHSELNMSSLELGDSALYFCASSLGGPNTEAFFGQGTRLTVV.

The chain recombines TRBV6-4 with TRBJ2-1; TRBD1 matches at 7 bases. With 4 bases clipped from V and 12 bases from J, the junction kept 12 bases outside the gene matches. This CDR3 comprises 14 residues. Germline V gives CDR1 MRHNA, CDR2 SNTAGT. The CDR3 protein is CASSGEDRQGRQFF. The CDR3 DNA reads TGTGCCAGCAGTGGGGAAGATCGACAGGGTAGGCAGTTCTTC.

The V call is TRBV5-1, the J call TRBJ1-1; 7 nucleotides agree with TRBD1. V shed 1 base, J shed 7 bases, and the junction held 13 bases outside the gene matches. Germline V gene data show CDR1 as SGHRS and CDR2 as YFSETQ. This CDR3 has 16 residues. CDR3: CASSLRTGRNRGEAFF. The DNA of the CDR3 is TGCGCCAGCAGCTTGAGGACAGGTAGAAATAGGGGTGAAGCTTTCTTT.

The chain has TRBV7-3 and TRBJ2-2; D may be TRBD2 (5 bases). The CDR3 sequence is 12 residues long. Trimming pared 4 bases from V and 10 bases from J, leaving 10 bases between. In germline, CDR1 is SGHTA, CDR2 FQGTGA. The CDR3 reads CASSSSREELFF. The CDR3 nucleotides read TGTGCCAGCAGCTCCTCTCGGGAGGAGCTGTTTTTT.

CDR3 coding DNA: TGTGCCAGTAGTACGACTAGCGGGAGCTCATACAATGAGCAGTTCTTC. It codes for CASSTTSGSSYNEQFF. The rearrangement uses TRBV19 and TRBJ2-1, with TRBD2 identical over 12 bases. CDR1 LNHDA and CDR2 SQIVND come from the germline V gene (reference sequence). V was clipped by 4 bases and J by 4 bases; unmatched bases: 5. The CDR3 is 16 residues long.

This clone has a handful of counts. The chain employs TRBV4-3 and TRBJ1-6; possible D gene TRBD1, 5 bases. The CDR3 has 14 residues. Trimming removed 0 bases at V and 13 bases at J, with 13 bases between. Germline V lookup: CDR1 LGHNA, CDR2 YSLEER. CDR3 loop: CASSQETTASPLHF. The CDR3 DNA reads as TGCGCCAGCAGCCAAGAAACGACAGCCTCTCCCCTCCACTTT.

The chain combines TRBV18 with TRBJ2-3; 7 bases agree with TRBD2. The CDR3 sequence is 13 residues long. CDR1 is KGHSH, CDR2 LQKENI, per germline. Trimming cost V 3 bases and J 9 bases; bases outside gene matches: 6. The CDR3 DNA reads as TGTGCCAGCTCACCCATCGGGGAGGGGACGCAGTATTTT. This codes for CASSPIGEGTQYF.

This CDR3 is CASTPGDSSYNEQFF. In nucleotides, the CDR3 is TGTGCCAGCACCCCAGGGGATAGCTCCTACAATGAGCAGTTCTTC. The V gene is TRBV27, the J gene TRBJ2-1; D perhaps matches TRBD1 (6 bases). The CDR3 covers 15 residues. CDR1 and CDR2 from the germline V gene are MNHEY and SMNVEV (reference sequence). V was shortened by 7 bases and J by 0 bases, with 13 bases between the two germline ends.

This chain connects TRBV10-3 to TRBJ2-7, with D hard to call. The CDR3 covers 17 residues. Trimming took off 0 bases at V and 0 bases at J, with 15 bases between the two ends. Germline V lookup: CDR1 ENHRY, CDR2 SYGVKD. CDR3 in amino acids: CAISESAASPSSYEQYF. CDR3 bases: TGTGCCATCAGTGAGTCGGCTGCCTCCCCGTCCTCCTACGAGCAGTACTTC.

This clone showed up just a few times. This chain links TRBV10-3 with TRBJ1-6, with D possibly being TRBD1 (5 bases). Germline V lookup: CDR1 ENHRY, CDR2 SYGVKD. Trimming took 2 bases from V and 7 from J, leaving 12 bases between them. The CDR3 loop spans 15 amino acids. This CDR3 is CAISEIGDRNSPLHF. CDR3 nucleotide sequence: TGTGCCATCAGTGAGATAGGGGATCGGAATTCACCCCTCCACTTT.

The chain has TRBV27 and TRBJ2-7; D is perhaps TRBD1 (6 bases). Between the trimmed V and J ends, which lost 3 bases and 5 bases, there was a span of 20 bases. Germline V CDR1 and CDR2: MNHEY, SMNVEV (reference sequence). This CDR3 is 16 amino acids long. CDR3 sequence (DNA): TGTGCCAGCAGTTTCCGCGACGACAGGCCAAGAAACGAGCAGTACTTC. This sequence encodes CASSFRDDRPRNEQYF.

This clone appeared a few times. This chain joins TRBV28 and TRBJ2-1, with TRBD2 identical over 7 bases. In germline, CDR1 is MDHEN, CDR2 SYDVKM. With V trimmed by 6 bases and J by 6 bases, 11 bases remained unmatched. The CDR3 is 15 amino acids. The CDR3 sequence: CASSPPGGAGNEQFF. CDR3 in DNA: TGTGCCAGCAGCCCCCCGGGAGGCGCTGGCAATGAGCAGTTCTTC. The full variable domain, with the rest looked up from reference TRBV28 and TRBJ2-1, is DVKVTQSSRYLVKRTGEKVFLECVQDMDHENMFWYRQDPGLGLRLIYFSYDVKMKEKGDIPEGYSVSREKKERFSLILESASTNQTSMYLCASSPPGGAGNEQFFGPGTRLTVL.

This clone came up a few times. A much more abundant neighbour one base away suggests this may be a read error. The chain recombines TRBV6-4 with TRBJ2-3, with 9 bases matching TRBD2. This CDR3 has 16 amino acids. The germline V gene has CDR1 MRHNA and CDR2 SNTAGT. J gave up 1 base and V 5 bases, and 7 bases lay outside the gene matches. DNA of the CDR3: TGTGCCAGCAGTCGTAGTAGCGGGGGACGCACAGATACGCAGTATTTT. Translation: CASSRSSGGRTDTQYF.

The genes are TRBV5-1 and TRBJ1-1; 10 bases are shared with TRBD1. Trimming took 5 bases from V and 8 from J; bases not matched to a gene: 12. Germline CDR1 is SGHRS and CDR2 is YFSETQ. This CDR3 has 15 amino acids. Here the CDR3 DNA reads TGCGCCAGCAGACTCATGACAGGGGGCATTGCCGAAGCTTTCTTT. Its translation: CASRLMTGGIAEAFF.

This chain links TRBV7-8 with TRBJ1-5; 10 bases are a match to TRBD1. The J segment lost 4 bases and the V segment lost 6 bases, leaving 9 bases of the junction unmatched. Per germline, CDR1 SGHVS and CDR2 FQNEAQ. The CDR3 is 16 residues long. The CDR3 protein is CASSRGTGDWNQPQHF. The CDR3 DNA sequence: TGTGCCAGCAGTCGAGGGACAGGGGATTGGAATCAGCCCCAGCATTTT.

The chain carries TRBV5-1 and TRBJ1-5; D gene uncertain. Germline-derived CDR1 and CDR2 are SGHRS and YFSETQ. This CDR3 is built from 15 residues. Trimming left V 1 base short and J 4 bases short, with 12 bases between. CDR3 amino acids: CASSLSGNSNQPQHF. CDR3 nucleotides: TGCGCCAGCAGCTTGTCCGGGAACTCAAATCAGCCCCAGCATTTT. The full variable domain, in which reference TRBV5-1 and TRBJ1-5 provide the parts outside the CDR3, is KAGVTQTPRYLIKTRGQQVTLSCSPISGHRSVSWYQQTPGQGLQFLFEYFSETQRNKGNFPGRFSGRQFSNSRSEMNVSTLELGDSALYLCASSLSGNSNQPQHFGDGTRLSIL.

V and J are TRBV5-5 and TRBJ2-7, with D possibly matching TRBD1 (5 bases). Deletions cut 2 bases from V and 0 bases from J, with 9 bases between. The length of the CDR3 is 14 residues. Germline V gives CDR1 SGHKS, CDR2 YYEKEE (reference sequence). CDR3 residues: CASSFGQGSYEQYF. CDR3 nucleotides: TGTGCCAGCAGCTTCGGCCAGGGCTCCTACGAGCAGTACTTC. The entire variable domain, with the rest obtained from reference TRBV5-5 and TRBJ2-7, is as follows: DAGVTQSPTHLIKTRGQQVTLRCSPISGHKSVSWYQQVLGQGPQFIFQYYEKEERGRGNFPDRFSARQFPNYSSELNVNALLLGDSALYLCASSFGQGSYEQYFGPGTRLTVT.

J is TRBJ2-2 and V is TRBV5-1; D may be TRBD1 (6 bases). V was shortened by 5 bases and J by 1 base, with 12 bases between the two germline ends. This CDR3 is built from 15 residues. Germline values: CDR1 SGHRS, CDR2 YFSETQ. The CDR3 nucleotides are TGCGCCAGCAGTCTCCCGACAGGGAACACCGGGGAGCTGTTTTTT. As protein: CASSLPTGNTGELFF.

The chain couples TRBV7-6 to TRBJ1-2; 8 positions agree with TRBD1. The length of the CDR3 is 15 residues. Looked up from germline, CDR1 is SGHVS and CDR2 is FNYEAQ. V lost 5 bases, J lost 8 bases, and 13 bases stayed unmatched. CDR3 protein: CASSPRQGLAGGYTF. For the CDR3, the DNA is TGTGCCAGCAGCCCAAGACAGGGGCTGGCGGGGGGCTACACCTTC.

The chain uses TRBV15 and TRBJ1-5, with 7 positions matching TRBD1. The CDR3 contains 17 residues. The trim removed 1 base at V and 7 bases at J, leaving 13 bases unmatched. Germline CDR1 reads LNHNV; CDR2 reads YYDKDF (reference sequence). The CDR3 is CATSRATGTVTKQPQHF. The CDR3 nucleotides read TGTGCCACCAGCAGAGCCACCGGGACAGTGACAAAGCAGCCCCAGCATTTT.

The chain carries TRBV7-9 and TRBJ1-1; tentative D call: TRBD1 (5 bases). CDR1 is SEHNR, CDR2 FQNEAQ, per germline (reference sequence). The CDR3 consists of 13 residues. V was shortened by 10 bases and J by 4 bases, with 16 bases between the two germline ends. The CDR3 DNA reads TGTGCCATCCTACCGTCGGGGGGCACTGAAGCTTTCTTT. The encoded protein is CAILPSGGTEAFF. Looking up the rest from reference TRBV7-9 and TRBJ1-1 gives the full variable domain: DTGVSQNPRHKITKRGQNVTFRCDPISEHNRLYWYRQTLGQGPEFLTYFQNEAQLEKSRLLSDRFSAERPKGSFSTLEIQRTEQGDSAMYLCAILPSGGTEAFFGQGTRLTVV.

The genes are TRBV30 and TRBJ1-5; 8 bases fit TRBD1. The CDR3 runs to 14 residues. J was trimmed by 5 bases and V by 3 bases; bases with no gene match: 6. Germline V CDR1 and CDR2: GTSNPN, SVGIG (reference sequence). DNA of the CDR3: TGTGCCTGGAGCAGTGGACAGGGCTATCAGCCCCAGCATTTT. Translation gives CAWSSGQGYQPQHF.

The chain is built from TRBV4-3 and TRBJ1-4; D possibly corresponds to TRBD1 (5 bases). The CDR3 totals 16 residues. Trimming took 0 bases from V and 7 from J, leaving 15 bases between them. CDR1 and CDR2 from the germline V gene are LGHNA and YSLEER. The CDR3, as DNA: TGCGCCAGCAGCCAAGATCAGGGCCAATCTGGTGAAAAACTGTTTTTT. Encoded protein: CASSQDQGQSGEKLFF.

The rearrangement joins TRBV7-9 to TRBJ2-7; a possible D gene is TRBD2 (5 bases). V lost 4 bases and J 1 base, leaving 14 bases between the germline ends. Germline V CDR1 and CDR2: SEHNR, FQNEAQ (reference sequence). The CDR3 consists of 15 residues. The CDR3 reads CASSSRSGGSYEQYF. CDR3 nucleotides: TGTGCCAGCAGCTCCAGATCTGGAGGTTCCTACGAGCAGTACTTC.

The CDR3 loop is CTLGGRPNSGANVLTF. The DNA of the CDR3 is TGCACCCTCGGGGGGCGGCCCAACTCTGGGGCCAACGTCCTGACTTTC. The chain combines TRBV29-1 with TRBJ2-6, with a weak D call TRBD2 (7 bases). This CDR3 is 16 amino acids long. CDR1 SQVTM and CDR2 ANQGSEA come from the germline V gene. The whole variable domain, filled in from reference TRBV29-1 and TRBJ2-6, reads SAVISQKPSRDICQRGTSLTIQCQVDSQVTMMFWYRQQPGQSLTLIATANQGSEATYESGFVIDKFPISRPNLTFSTLTVSNMSPEDSSIYLCTLGGRPNSGANVLTFGAGSRLTVL.

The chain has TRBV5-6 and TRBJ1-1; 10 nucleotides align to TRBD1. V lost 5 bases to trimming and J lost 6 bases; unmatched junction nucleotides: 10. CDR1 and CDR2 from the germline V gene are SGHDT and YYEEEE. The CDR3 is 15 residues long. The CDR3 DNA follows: TGTGCCAGCAGTTCGCTGGGACAGGGGATCGCTGAAGCTTTCTTT. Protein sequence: CASSSLGQGIAEAFF.